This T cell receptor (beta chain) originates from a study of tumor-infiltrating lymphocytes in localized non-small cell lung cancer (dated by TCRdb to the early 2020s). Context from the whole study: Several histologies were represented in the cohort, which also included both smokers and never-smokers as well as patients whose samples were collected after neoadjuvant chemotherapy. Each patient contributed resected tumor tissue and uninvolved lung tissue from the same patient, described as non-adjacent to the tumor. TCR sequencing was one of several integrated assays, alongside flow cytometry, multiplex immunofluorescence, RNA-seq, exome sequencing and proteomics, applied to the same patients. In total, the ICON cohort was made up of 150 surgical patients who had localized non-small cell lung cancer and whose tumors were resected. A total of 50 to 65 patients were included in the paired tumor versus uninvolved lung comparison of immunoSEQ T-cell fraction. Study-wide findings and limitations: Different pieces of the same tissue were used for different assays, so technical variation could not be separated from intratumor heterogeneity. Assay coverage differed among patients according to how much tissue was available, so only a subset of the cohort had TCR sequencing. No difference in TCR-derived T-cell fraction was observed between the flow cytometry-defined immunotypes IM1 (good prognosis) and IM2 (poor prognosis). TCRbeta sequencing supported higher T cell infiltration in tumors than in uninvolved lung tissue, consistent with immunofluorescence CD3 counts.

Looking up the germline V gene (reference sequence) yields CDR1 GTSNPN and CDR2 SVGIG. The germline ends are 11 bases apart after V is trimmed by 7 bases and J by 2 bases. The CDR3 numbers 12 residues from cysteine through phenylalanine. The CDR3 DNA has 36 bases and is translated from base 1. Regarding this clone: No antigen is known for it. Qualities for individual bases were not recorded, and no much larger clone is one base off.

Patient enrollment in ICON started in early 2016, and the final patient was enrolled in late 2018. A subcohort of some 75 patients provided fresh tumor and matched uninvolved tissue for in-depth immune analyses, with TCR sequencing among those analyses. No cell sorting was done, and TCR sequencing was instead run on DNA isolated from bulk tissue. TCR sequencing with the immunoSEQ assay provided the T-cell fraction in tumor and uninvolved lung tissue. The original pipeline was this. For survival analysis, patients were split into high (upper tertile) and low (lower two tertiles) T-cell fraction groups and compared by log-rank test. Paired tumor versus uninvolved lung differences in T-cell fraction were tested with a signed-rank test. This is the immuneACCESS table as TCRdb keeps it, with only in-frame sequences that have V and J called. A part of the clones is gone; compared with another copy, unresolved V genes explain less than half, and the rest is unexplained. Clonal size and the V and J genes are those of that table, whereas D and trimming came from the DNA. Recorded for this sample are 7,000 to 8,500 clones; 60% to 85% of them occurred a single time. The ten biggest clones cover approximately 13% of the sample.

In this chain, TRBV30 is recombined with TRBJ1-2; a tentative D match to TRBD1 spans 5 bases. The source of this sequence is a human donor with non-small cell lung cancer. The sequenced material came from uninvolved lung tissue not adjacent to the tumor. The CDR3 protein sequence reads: CAFSQGNYGYTF. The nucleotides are TGTGCCTTTAGCCAGGGAAACTATGGCTACACCTTC.